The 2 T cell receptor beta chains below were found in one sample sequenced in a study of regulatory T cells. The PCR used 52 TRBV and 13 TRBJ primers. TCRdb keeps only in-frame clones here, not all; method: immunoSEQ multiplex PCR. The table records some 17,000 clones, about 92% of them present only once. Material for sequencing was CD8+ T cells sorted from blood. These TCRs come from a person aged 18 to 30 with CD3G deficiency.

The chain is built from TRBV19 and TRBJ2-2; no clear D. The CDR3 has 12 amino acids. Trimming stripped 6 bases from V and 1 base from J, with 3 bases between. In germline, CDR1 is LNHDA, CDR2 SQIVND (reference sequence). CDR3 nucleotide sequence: TGTGCCAGTAGCCAGAACACCGGGGAGCTGTTTTTT. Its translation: CASSQNTGELFF.

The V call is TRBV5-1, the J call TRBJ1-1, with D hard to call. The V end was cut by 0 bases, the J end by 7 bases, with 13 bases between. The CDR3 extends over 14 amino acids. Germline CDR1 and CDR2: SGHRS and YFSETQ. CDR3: CASSLGEGTIEAFF. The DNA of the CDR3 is TGCGCCAGCAGCTTGGGGGAGGGCACAATTGAAGCTTTCTTT.